The next 5 T cell receptor beta chains were all read from a single sample in a study of shared clonotypes between healthy human individuals. Cells designated naive CD8 were CD45RO-negative and were positively selected for CCR7, with terminally differentiated effector memory CD45RA+ cells excluded. Generated by immunoSEQ multiplex PCR, the TCRdb table keeps only in-frame clones and is missing some. Here the sample spans roughly 2.1 million clones, just over 90% being singletons. The sequencing input was naive CD8+ T cells from PBMCs. These receptors all stem from a man aged 18-30 years in good health. Some clones in this sample may be carry-over from other donors' samples.

On this clone itself: The identical CDR3 is also encoded by other nucleotide sequences in the sample. This chain uses TRBV6-5 with TRBJ2-7; possibly TRBD2 for D (5 bases). This CDR3 comprises 14 residues. Trimming stripped 0 bases from V and 4 bases from J, with 10 bases between. Germline assignment: CDR1 MNHEY and CDR2 SVGAGI. The CDR3, as DNA: TGTGCCAGCAGTTACTCGGCGGGTGGGTACGAGCAGTACTTC. Translation: CASSYSAGGYEQYF.

This chain links TRBV11-2 with TRBJ2-3, with 7 bases identical to TRBD2. The trim removed 7 bases at V and 0 bases at J, leaving 7 bases unmatched. CDR1 and CDR2 (germline): SGHAT, FQNNGV. There are 15 residues in the CDR3. The CDR3 bases are TGTGCCAGCACCAGGCTAGCGGATAGCACAGATACGCAGTATTTT. The encoded protein is CASTRLADSTDTQYF.

The chain has TRBV27 and TRBJ2-7; 10 nucleotides agree with TRBD2. Germline lookup yields CDR1 MNHEY and CDR2 SMNVEV (reference sequence). Unmatched junction bases numbered 5, after V lost 2 bases and J lost 4 bases. There are 15 residues in the CDR3. CDR3 sequence (DNA): TGTGCCAGCAGTTTAAATGGACTAGCGGAATACGAGCAGTACTTC. Protein sequence: CASSLNGLAEYEQYF.

The rearrangement links TRBV18 to TRBJ2-4; D may be TRBD1 (5 bases). The CDR3 has 15 amino acids. Trimming shortened V by 5 bases and J by 0 bases, and 11 bases separated the two germline ends. Looked up from germline, CDR1 is KGHSH and CDR2 is LQKENI. The CDR3 DNA is TGTGCCAGCTCAGGGGCAGGGATAGCCAAAAACATTCAGTACTTC. As protein: CASSGAGIAKNIQYF.

Points on this clone: The sample has other DNA sequences that encode this CDR3 too. This chain connects TRBV4-3 to TRBJ2-1; possible D gene TRBD2, 5 bases. CDR1 LGHNA and CDR2 YSLEER come from the germline V gene. V was cut by 1 base and J by 6 bases, with 10 bases left in between. The CDR3 has 14 residues. In DNA, the CDR3 is TGCGCCAGCAGCCAAGTGAGGGTAGGCAATGAGCAGTTCTTC. It codes for CASSQVRVGNEQFF.